This T cell receptor beta chain was obtained from a study of OX40 agonist ivuxolimab in advanced cancers. Background on the study: The treatment was a fully human IgG2 OX40 agonist, ivuxolimab.

Only in-frame clones appear in the TCRdb table, and some are missing; sequencing was by immunoSEQ multiplex PCR. The data contain fewer than 85,000 clones, about 88% of them singletons. Individuals having autoimmune disease history or systemic immunosuppression were not enrolled. V lost 2 bases to trimming and J lost 4 bases, with 5 bases between them. The CDR3 extends over 12 amino acids. CDR1 and CDR2 from the germline V gene are SGHDN and FVKESK. The TCR comes from an adult with an advanced solid tumor such as melanoma, head and neck, liver or kidney cancer. This chain links TRBV14 with TRBJ2-5; D is unclear. Specimen: CD4+ or CD8+ T cells sorted from blood, collected in a trial of the OX40 agonist ivuxolimab. This CDR3 reads CASSQPPETQYF. The CDR3 nucleotides are TGTGCCAGCAGCCAACCCCCAGAGACCCAGTACTTC.